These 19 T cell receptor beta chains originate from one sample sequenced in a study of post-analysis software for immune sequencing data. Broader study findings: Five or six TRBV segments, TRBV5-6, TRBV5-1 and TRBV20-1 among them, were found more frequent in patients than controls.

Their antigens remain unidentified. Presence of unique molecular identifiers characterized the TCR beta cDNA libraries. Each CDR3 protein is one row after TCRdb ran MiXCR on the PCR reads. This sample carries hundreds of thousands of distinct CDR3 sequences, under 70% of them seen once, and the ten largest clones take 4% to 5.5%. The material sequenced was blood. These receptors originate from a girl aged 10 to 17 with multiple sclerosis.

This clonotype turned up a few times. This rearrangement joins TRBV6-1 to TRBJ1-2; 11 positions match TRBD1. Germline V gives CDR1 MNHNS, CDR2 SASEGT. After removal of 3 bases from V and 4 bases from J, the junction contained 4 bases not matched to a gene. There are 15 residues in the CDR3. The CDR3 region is CASSEPGQGVYGYTF. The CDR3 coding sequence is TGTGCCAGCAGTGAGCCGGGACAGGGGGTCTATGGCTACACCTTC.

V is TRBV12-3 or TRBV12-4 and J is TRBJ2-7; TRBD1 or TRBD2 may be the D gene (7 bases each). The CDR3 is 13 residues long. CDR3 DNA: TGTGTCAGTCAGGGGGGGGGCCGCTACGAGCAGTACTTC. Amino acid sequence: CVSQGGGRYEQYF.

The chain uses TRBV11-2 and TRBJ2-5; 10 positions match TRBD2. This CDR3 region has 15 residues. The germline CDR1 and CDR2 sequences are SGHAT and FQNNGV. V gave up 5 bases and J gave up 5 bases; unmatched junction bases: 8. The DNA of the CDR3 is TGTGCCAGCAGCCTGACAGCGGGGGGGCAGGAGACCCAGTACTTC. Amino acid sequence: CASSLTAGGQETQYF.

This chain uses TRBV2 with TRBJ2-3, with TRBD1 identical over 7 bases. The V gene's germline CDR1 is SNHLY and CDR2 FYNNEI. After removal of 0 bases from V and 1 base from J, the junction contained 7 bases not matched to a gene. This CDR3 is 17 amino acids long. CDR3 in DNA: TGTGCCAGCAGTGAAGCGCTTCGTGGACAGGGCACAGATACGCAGTATTTT. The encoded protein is CASSEALRGQGTDTQYF.

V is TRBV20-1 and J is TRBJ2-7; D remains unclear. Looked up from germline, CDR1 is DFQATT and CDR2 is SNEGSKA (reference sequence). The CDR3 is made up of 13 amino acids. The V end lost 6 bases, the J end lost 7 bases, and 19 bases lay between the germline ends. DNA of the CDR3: TGCAGTGCCACGGACGGCGTTCTGTGGGAGCAGTACTTC. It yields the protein CSATDGVLWEQYF.

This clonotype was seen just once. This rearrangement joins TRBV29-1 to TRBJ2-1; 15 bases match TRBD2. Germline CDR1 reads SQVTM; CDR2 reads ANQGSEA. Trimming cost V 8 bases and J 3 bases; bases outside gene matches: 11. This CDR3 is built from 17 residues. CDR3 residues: CSTRTSGGVSVYNEQFF. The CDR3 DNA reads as TGCAGCACGCGGACTAGCGGGGGGGTTTCTGTCTACAATGAGCAGTTCTTC.

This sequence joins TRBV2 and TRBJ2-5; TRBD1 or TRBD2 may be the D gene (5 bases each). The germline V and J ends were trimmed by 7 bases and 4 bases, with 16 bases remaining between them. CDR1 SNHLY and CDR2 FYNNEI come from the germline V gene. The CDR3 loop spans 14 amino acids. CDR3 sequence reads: CASTPGTPSETQYF. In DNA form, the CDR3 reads TGTGCCAGCACTCCCGGGACCCCCTCAGAGACCCAGTACTTC.

The CDR3 nucleotides read TGTGCCAGCAGAGCCACTCAGGGGAACCATGAGCAGTTCTTC. Protein sequence: CASRATQGNHEQFF. This rearrangement joins TRBV7-9 to TRBJ2-1; a possible D gene is TRBD1 (6 bases). The ends were cut back, 6 bases at V and 8 bases at J, with 17 bases in the middle. Germline CDR1 reads SEHNR; CDR2 reads FQNEAQ (reference sequence). The CDR3 contains 14 residues.

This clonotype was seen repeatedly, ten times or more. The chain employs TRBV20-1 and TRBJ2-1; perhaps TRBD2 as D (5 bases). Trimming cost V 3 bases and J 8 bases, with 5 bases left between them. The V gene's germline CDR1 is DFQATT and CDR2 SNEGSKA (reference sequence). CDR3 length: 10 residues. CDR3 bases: TGCAGTGCTAGGCGGGATGAGCAGTTCTTC. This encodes CSARRDEQFF.

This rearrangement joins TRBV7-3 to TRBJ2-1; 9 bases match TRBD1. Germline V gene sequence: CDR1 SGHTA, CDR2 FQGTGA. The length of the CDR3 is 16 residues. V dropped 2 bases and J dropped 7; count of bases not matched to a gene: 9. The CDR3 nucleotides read TGTGCCAGCAGCTTATACTCGGGACAGGGTCGGAATGAGCAGTTCTTC. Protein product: CASSLYSGQGRNEQFF.

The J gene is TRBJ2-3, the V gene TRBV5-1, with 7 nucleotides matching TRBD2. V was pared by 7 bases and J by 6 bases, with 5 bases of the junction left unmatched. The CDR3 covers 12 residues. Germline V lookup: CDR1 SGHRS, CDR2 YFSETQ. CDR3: CASGPTSDTQYF. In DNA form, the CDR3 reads TGCGCCAGCGGTCCGACTAGCGATACGCAGTATTTT.

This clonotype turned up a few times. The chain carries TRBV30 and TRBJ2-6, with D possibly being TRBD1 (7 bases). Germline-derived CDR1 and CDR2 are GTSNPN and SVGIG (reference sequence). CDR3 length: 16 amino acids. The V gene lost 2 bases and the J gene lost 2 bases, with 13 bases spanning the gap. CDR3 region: CAWSLEGAPGANVLTF. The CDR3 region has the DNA TGTGCCTGGAGTCTGGAGGGGGCGCCTGGGGCCAACGTCCTGACTTTC.

CDR3 in DNA: TGCGCCAGCAGCTTGGACAACCTCCAAGAGACCCAGTACTTC. It encodes CASSLDNLQETQYF. The chain has TRBV5-1 and TRBJ2-5; unclear D gene. Trimming removed 0 bases at V and 1 base at J, with 7 bases between. CDR3 length: 14 amino acids. Germline V CDR1 and CDR2: SGHRS, YFSETQ.

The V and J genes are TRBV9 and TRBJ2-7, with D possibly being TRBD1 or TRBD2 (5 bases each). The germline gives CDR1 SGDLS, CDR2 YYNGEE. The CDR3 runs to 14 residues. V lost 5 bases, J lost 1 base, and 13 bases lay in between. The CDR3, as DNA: TGTGCCAGCAGTGCCGGGACGGTATCCTACGAGCAGTACTTC. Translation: CASSAGTVSYEQYF.

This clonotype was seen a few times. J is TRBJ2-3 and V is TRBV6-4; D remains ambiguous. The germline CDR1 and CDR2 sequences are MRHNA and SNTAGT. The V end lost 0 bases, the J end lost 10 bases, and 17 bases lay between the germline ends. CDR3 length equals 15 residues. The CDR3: CASSDSSSRSWAQYF. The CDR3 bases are TGTGCCAGCAGTGACTCGAGCAGTCGTTCGTGGGCGCAGTATTTT.

CDR3 loop: CASSWGDRDNQPQHF. CDR3 DNA: TGCGCCAGCAGCTGGGGGGACAGGGACAATCAGCCCCAGCATTTT. The chain couples TRBV5-1 to TRBJ1-5; 9 nucleotides line up with TRBD1. This CDR3 comprises 15 residues. Trimming at V came to 3 bases and at J to 3 bases, leaving 4 bases not matched to a gene. CDR1 is SGHRS, CDR2 YFSETQ, per germline.

CDR3 residues: CASTNGGGRRTYNEQFF. DNA for the CDR3: TGTGCCAGCACCAACGGGGGGGGCCGGCGGACCTACAATGAGCAGTTCTTC. The chain combines TRBV12-3 or TRBV12-4 with TRBJ2-1; TRBD2 matches at 8 bases. There are 17 residues in the CDR3. V lost 7 bases, J lost 2 bases, and 13 bases stayed unmatched.

The CDR3 here is CSASDRDEKLFF. The CDR3 DNA sequence: TGCAGTGCTTCAGACCGAGACGAAAAACTGTTTTTT. The chain has TRBV20-1 and TRBJ1-4; D remains unclear. The CDR3 totals 12 residues. Germline CDR1 DFQATT, CDR2 SNEGSKA (reference sequence). Trimming left V 5 bases short and J 8 bases short, with 12 bases between.

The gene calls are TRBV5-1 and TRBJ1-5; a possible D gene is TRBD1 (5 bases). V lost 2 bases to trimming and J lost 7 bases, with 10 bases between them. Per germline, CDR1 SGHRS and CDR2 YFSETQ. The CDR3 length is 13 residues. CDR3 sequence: CASSFQGEQPQHF. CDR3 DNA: TGCGCCAGCAGCTTCCAGGGAGAGCAGCCCCAGCATTTT.